This is a list of T cell receptor beta chains from one sample in a study of response to subunit inactivated influenza vaccine. TCRdb reprocessed the RT-PCR reads via MiXCR and lists one record per CDR3 protein. Seen here are approximately 680,000 distinct CDR3 sequences, around a sixth observed once, and the top ten hold roughly 11%. The sequenced sample was PBMCs from blood, obtained 12 days after vaccination. The source is a man aged 45 to 65 who received an inactivated influenza vaccine. CDR3s include the opening cysteine and the closing phenylalanine or tryptophan. D genes are given only for firm matches. A row's size may be missing; if present it is once, few, many or a size class.

J | V | D | size | DNA | CDR3
TRBJ2-5 | TRBV11-2 | NA | few | TGTGCCAGCAGCTTAGTCCCCTACAGGGAACAAGAGACCCAGTACTTC | CASSLVPYREQETQYF
TRBJ2-1 | TRBV11-2 | TRBD2 | many | TGTGCCTGCGAGGCGGGAGGGCTTAATGAGCAGTTCTTC | CACEAGGLNEQFF
TRBJ2-2 | TRBV28 | NA | NA | TGTGCCAGCAGTTTGCGGACATACACCGGGGAGCTGTTTTTT | CASSLRTYTGELFF
TRBJ1-4 | TRBV12-3/TRBV12-4 | NA | few | TGTGCCAGCAACGAACCACAGTATGGTGAAAAACTGTTTTTT | CASNEPQYGEKLFF
TRBJ2-5 | TRBV20-1 | NA | NA | TGCAGTGCTAGATCCGGAGCGCCGGGGGAGACCCAGTACTTC | CSARSGAPGETQYF
TRBJ1-5 | TRBV28 | NA | few | TGTGCCAGCAGTCCCCCAGTGGGTCAGCCCCAGCATTTT | CASSPPVGQPQHF
TRBJ2-5 | TRBV29-1 | NA | many | TGCAGCGTTGATGACAGACAAGAGACCCAGTACTTC | CSVDDRQETQYF
TRBJ2-5 | TRBV5-6 | NA | NA | TGTGCCAGCAGCTTGGGGGGGACTCTACCTATCCAAGAGACCCAGTACTTC | CASSLGGTLPIQETQYF
TRBJ2-3 | TRBV20-1 | TRBD2 | NA | TGCAGTCAAACTAGCGGGGGGTTCACAGATACGCAGTATTTT | CSQTSGGFTDTQYF
TRBJ2-5 | TRBV6-5 | NA | NA | TGTGCCAGCATTTCGGAGGGTGGGCAGACCCAGTACTTC | CASISEGGQTQYF
TRBJ2-3 | TRBV6-5 | NA | NA | TGTGCCAGCAGTCACCTCCGGGGGTTAAGCACAGATACGCAGTATTTT | CASSHLRGLSTDTQYF
TRBJ2-7 | TRBV25-1 | TRBD2 | NA | TGTGCCAGCCGACCGGGACTAGCGGGAGTTTACGAGCAGTACTTC | CASRPGLAGVYEQYF
TRBJ2-5 | TRBV12-3/TRBV12-4 | NA | NA | TGTGCCAGCAGGACCAGGAGCCTGGCCCAGTACTTC | CASRTRSLAQYF
TRBJ2-1 | TRBV28 | TRBD2 | NA | TGTGCCAGCAGTTTTGGGGTAGTCGGGAGGTTCCTACGCTCCTACAATGAGCAGTTCTTC | CASSFGVVGRFLRSYNEQFF
TRBJ1-5 | TRBV3-1 | NA | NA | TGTGCCAGCAGCCAGGGCCCAGTCATGGGCAATCAGCCCCAGCATTTT | CASSQGPVMGNQPQHF
TRBJ2-7 | TRBV29-1 | NA | many | TGCAGCGTGGCGGGACAGAAGTCCTACGAGCAGTACTTC | CSVAGQKSYEQYF
TRBJ2-7 | TRBV12-3/TRBV12-4 | NA | few | TGTGCCAGCAGTTTTGTCGGGCCCTACGAGCAGTACTTC | CASSFVGPYEQYF
TRBJ2-3 | TRBV7-9 | TRBD1 | few | TGTGCCAGCAGCTTATACGGGACAGGGGTTACAGATACGCAGTATTTT | CASSLYGTGVTDTQYF
TRBJ2-3 | TRBV29-1 | NA | NA | TGCAGCGTTGAGGCACAGGCGGCGCCAGATACGCAGTATTTT | CSVEAQAAPDTQYF
TRBJ2-1 | TRBV10-3 | NA | few | TGTGCCATCAGTGACGCAAGGGGACGGAATGAGCAGTTCTTC | CAISDARGRNEQFF
TRBJ1-1 | TRBV7-2 | TRBD1 | few | TGTGCCAGCAGCTTCCGTCGACAGGGGGAAGCTTTCTTT | CASSFRRQGEAFF
TRBJ1-1 | TRBV7-2 | NA | NA | TGTGCCAGCAGCTTAGCGCTGAGGGGGGAAGCTTTCTTT | CASSLALRGEAFF
TRBJ1-1 | TRBV20-1 | NA | NA | TGCAGTGCTTTTCAAGGGGGGGAAATGAACACTGAAGCTTTCTTT | CSAFQGGEMNTEAFF
TRBJ2-1 | TRBV4-3 | TRBD2 | NA | TGCGCCAGCAGCCAAGATGGGGGAGGGAGCGGGAGGTATTACAATGAGCAGTTCTTC | CASSQDGGGSGRYYNEQFF
TRBJ2-7 | TRBV3-1 | TRBD2 | few | TGTGCCAGCAGCCAAGCGGGAGGGCCAAATTACGAGCAGTACTTC | CASSQAGGPNYEQYF
TRBJ2-7 | TRBV29-1 | TRBD2 | NA | TGCAGCGTCCGGACTAGCGGGGGGCCCTACGAGCAGTACTTC | CSVRTSGGPYEQYF
TRBJ1-5 | TRBV20-1 | TRBD1 | NA | TGCAGTGCTAGAGATCTTGAGGGGACAGAGAGATCACAGCCCCAGCATTTT | CSARDLEGTERSQPQHF
TRBJ2-1 | TRBV11-1 | TRBD2 | many | TGTGCCTCCCGAGGGGAAGAGGGACTAGCGGGAGTCTACTACAATGAGCAGTTCTTC | CASRGEEGLAGVYYNEQFF
TRBJ1-2 | TRBV7-2 | NA | NA | TGTGCCAGCAGCTTAGTAGAGGGGGGCTATGGCTACACCTTC | CASSLVEGGYGYTF
TRBJ2-5 | TRBV12-3/TRBV12-4 | NA | NA | TGTGCCAGCAGACCTACAGGTTCTGGGACCCAGTACTTC | CASRPTGSGTQYF
TRBJ2-2 | TRBV5-5 | TRBD1 | few | TGTGCCAGCAGTTCTCGGACAGGGGACAACACCGGGGAGCTGTTTTTT | CASSSRTGDNTGELFF
TRBJ1-2 | TRBV5-5 | TRBD1 | NA | TGTGCCAGCAGCTTAGTTGGGCCGGGACAGGGGGTAAACTATGGCTACACCTTC | CASSLVGPGQGVNYGYTF
TRBJ2-3 | TRBV12-3/TRBV12-4 | TRBD2 | NA | TGTGCCAGCGTAATAGCGGGAGGGCCCCCAGATACGCAGTATTTT | CASVIAGGPPDTQYF
TRBJ2-1 | TRBV4-1 | NA | once | TGCGCCAGCAGCCAAGATCCACACCTCTCCTACAATGAGCAGTTCTTC | CASSQDPHLSYNEQFF
TRBJ2-7 | TRBV28 | NA | few | TGTGCCAGCAGTAAACCGGAAACAATAGCGGAGCAGTACTTC | CASSKPETIAEQYF
TRBJ2-7 | TRBV4-2 | NA | many | TGTGCCAGCAGCCAAGCGTCTGAGACACACTCCTACGAGCAGTACTTC | CASSQASETHSYEQYF
TRBJ2-1 | TRBV10-3 | NA | few | TGTGCCATCAGTGAGTCGCAGGGGGGTGGCAATGAGCAGTTCTTC | CAISESQGGGNEQFF